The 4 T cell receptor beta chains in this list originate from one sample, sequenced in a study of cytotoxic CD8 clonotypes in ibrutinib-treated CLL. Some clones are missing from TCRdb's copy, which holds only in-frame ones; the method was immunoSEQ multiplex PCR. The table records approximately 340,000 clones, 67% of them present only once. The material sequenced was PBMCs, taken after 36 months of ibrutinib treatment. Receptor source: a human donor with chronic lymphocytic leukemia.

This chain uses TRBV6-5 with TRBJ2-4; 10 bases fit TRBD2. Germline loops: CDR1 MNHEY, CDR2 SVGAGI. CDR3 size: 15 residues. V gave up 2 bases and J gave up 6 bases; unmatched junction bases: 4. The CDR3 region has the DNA TGTGCCAGCAGTTACCTAGCGGGAGTAAGAAACATTCAGTACTTC. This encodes CASSYLAGVRNIQYF.

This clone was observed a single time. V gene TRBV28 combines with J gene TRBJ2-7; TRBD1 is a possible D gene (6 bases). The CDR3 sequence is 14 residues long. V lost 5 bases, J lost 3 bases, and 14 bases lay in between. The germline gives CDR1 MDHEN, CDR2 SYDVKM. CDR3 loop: CASSTGTSNYEQYF. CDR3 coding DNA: TGTGCCAGCAGTACCGGGACATCGAACTACGAGCAGTACTTC.

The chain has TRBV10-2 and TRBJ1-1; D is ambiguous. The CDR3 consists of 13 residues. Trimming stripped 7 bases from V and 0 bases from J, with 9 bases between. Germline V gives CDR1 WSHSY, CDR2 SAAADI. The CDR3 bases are TGCGCCAGCATTAACGACATGAACACTGAAGCTTTCTTT. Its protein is CASINDMNTEAFF.

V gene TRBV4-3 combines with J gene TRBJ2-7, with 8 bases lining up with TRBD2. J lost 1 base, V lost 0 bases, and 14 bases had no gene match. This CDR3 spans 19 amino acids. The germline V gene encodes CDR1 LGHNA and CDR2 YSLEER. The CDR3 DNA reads TGCGCCAGCAGCCAAGATCCCCCCCTGGGGCTAGCGGGTTCCTACGAGCAGTACTTC. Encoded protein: CASSQDPPLGLAGSYEQYF.